The sequence of this TCR beta chain was determined in a study of CD8 T cells in Susac syndrome. Looking at the study overall: There were Susac syndrome patients who were therapy-naive at blood draw, others on corticosteroids, and others on intravenous immunoglobulin alone. Study findings and constraints: The number of Susac-specific public clones found was approximately 15 in total CD8+ repertoires and roughly 5 in CD8+ TEMRA repertoires. It was acknowledged in the study that the number of individuals who were included in its TCR sequencing and HLA analysis was relatively small.

V shed 5 bases and J shed 6 bases, with 14 bases lying between them. From germline, CDR1 is SGHNT and CDR2 YYREEE (reference sequence). This CDR3 has 14 amino acids. Concerning this clonotype: Antigen unknown.

Roughly 0.45 to 1 ug RNA was reverse transcribed with random hexamers. TCRdb re-analysed the immunoSEQ multiplex PCR reads in MiXCR, keeping a single row per CDR3 protein. This sample has approximately 49,000 distinct CDR3 sequences, with 95% found just once. This receptor was obtained from a human donor with Susac syndrome. This sequence joins TRBV5-4 and TRBJ1-4; D is uncertain. Sequencing was done on a sample of CD8+ T cells from PBMCs. DNA of the CDR3: TGTGCCAGCAGTCCGACCTATTCAGATGAAAAACTGTTTTTT. Encoded protein: CASSPTYSDEKLFF.